This T cell receptor (beta chain) was sequenced for a study of blood T cell repertoires in COVID-19. Study in general: Researchers got acute and convalescent COVID-19 samples from the United States, Italy and Spain.

In the authors' methods: By means of reference gene primer amplification, nucleated cell counts were estimated. This table comes from immunoSEQ multiplex PCR, and its TCRdb copy is limited to in-frame clones, with some not included. V and J calls plus clone size are reproduced from that table; the DNA served to infer D and trimming. The table shows some 290,000 clones, with about 90% occurring only once. Germline V gene lookup returns CDR1 SGDLS and CDR2 YYNGEE. The ends were cut back, 0 bases at V and 9 bases at J, with 19 bases in the middle. The CDR3 consists of 16 residues. The clonotype originates from a woman aged 40 to 50 with COVID-19, enrolled during active disease. The sequenced sample consisted of peripheral blood. The chain links TRBV9 to TRBJ2-4, with a tentative D call TRBD1 (7 bases). The CDR3 DNA follows: TGTGCCAGCAGCGTAGCCGGGACAGCCTTGGGGGGCATTCAGTACTTC. Amino acids: CASSVAGTALGGIQYF.